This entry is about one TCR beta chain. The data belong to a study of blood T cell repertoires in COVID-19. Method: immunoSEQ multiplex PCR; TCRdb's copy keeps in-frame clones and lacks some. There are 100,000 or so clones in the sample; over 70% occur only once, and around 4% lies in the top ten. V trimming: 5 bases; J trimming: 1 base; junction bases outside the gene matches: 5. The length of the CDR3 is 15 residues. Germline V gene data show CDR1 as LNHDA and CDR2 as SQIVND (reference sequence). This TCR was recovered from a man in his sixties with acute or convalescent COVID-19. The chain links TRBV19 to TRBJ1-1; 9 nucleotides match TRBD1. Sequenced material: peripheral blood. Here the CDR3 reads CASSAQGAGNTEAFF. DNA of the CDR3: TGTGCCAGTAGTGCACAGGGGGCCGGGAACACTGAAGCTTTCTTT.